This T cell receptor (beta chain) was documented in a study of spatial heterogeneity in lung cancer. Study overall: The average count in raw reads for each unique TCR and UMI combination exceeded 8.5 appearances.

Individually, TCR cDNA molecules were each labelled with a unique molecular identifier. Each CDR3 protein is one row after TCRdb ran MiXCR on the 5' RACE reads. The sample includes nearly 4,500 distinct CDR3 sequences, 20% to 25% of them seen just once. This clonotype counts as large (0.1 to 1%). Found in a library prepared for alpha chains, this beta chain is an off-target read, and its abundance has little meaning. Time point here: sample taken at primary tumor resection. No cell sorting; template was whole RNA from tumor, lung tissue or PBMC. Samples were donated by 72 untreated early-stage non-small cell lung cancer patients. This clonotype was obtained from a female donor with early-stage non-small cell lung cancer. The sample in question was normal lung tissue next to the tumor, obtained at surgery.

CDR3 sequence: CSVDRGHQETQYF. The CDR3, as DNA: TGCAGCGTTGACAGGGGACACCAAGAGACCCAGTACTTC. This chain connects TRBV29-1 to TRBJ2-5, with a tentative D call TRBD1 (6 bases). The CDR3 loop spans 13 amino acids. V was shortened by 3 bases and J by 0 bases, with 8 bases between the two germline ends. Germline CDR1 and CDR2: SQVTM and ANQGSEA.